The sample holds one count of the clone carrying this TCR beta chain. Its antigen is currently unknown. This specimen belongs to a study of OX40 agonist ivuxolimab in advanced cancers. Findings and caveats of the study: CD8+ T cells (on average) carried more expanded clones than CD4+ T cells.

Data came from immunoSEQ multiplex PCR; TCRdb stores just in-frame clones and leaves some out. The data hold more than 40,000 clones, with over 75% observed a single time. Germline loops: CDR1 WNHNN, CDR2 SYGVQD (reference sequence). The CDR3 is 17 amino acids. Unmatched junction bases numbered 15, after V lost 10 bases and J lost 4 bases. The source is an adult with an advanced solid tumor such as melanoma, head and neck, liver or kidney cancer. The material sequenced was CD4+ or CD8+ T cells sorted from blood, taken in a trial of the OX40 agonist ivuxolimab. The chain recombines TRBV10-1 with TRBJ2-7; 14 bases line up with TRBD2. The CDR3 protein is CAIPGTSGRTNRYEQYF. The CDR3 region has the DNA TGCGCCATTCCCGGGACTAGCGGGAGAACGAACCGATACGAGCAGTACTTC.